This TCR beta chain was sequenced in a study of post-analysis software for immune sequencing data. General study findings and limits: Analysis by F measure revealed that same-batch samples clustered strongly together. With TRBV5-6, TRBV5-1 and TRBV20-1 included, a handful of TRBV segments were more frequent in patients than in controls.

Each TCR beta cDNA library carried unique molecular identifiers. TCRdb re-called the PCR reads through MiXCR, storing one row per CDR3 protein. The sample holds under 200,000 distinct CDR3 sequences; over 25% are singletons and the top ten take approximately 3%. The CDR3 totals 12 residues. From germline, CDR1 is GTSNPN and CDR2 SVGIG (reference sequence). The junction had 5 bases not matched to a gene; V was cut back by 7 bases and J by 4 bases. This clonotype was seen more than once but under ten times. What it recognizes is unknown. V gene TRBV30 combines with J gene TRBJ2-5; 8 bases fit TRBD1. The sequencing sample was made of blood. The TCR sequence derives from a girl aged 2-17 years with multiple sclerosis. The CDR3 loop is CASPGTGETQYF. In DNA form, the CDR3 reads TGTGCCTCTCCCGGGACAGGAGAGACCCAGTACTTC.